One sample yielded the 5 T cell receptor beta chains listed below, sequenced in a study of blood T cell repertoires in COVID-19 (dated by TCRdb to about 2020). Library prep was done by the immunoSEQ multiplex PCR assay. TCRdb took this table from immuneACCESS and kept in-frame rearrangements with V and J called. Such tables lack part of the clones; where checked against another copy, unresolved V genes explain under half of the gap, and the rest is unexplained. A total of approximately 230,000 clones appear in this sample, about four fifths of them only once. Approximately 6% of the sample is taken by the ten largest. Material for sequencing was peripheral blood. The source of these receptors is an elderly man with acute or convalescent COVID-19.

This chain connects TRBV7-2 to TRBJ2-5; 9 bases match TRBD1. Losses at the gene ends were 3 bases for V and 4 bases for J; bases not matched to a gene: 6. Germline V gives CDR1 SGHTA, CDR2 FQGNSA. This CDR3 is 15 amino acids long. Here the CDR3 reads CASSFGTGILETQYF. CDR3 in DNA: TGTGCCAGCAGCTTTGGGACAGGGATTTTAGAGACCCAGTACTTC.

CDR3 nucleotides: TGTGCCAGCAGCTTCGGGGGTGGGGGAGAGACCCAGTACTTC. Amino acid sequence: CASSFGGGGETQYF. This chain joins TRBV7-2 and TRBJ2-5, with TRBD2 as a possible D gene (6 bases). Looked up from germline, CDR1 is SGHTA and CDR2 is FQGNSA. This CDR3 has 14 amino acids. V was clipped by 3 bases and J by 4 bases, with 12 bases between them. Using reference TRBV7-2 and TRBJ2-5 for the parts outside the CDR3, the full variable domain is GAGVSQSPSNKVTEKGKDVELRCDPISGHTALYWYRQSLGQGLEFLIYFQGNSAPDKSGLPSDRFSAERTGGSVSTLTIQRTQQEDSAVYLCASSFGGGGETQYFGPGTRLLVL.

The chain has TRBV4-1 and TRBJ2-5; D might be TRBD2 (5 bases). Germline values: CDR1 MGHRA, CDR2 YSYEKL. The CDR3 totals 16 residues. Trimming pared 1 base from V and 5 bases from J, leaving 17 bases between. In nucleotides, the CDR3 is TGCGCCAGCAGCCAAGGCCTACTAGTCACGGGGGAGACCCAGTACTTC. Amino acids: CASSQGLLVTGETQYF.

The CDR3 nucleotides are TGTGCCAGCAGCCTCGGGGGGGCATCCTACAATGAGCAGTTCTTC. This gives the protein CASSLGGASYNEQFF. The V and J genes are TRBV13 and TRBJ2-1, with 8 bases identical to TRBD2. Germline V gives CDR1 PRHDT, CDR2 FYEKMQ (reference sequence). This CDR3 is 15 amino acids long. V lost 5 bases, J lost 1 base, and 4 bases stayed unmatched.

This clone occurred once. The gene calls are TRBV19 and TRBJ1-2; tentative D call: TRBD1 (5 bases). Trimming cost V 2 bases and J 8 bases, with 15 bases left between them. The V gene's germline CDR1 is LNHDA and CDR2 SQIVND (reference sequence). The CDR3 is made up of 14 amino acids. For the CDR3, the DNA is TGTGCCAGTAGTATAATCGCAGGGCAACTGGGCTACACCTTC. Translating it yields CASSIIAGQLGYTF.